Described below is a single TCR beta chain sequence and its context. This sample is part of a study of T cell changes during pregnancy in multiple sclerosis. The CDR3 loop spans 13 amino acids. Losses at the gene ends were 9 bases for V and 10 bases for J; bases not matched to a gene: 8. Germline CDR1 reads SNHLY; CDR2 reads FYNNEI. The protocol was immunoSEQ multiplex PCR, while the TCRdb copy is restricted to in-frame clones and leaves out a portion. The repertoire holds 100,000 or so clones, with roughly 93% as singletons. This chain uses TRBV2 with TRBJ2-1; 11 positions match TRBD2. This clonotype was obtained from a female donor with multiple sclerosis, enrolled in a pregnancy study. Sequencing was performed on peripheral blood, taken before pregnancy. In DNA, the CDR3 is TGTGCCAGAGATAGCGGGAGGGCCGGGGAGCAGTTCTTC. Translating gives CARDSGRAGEQFF.